What follows are 17 T cell receptor beta chains derived from one specimen sequenced in a study of blood T cell repertoires in COVID-19. Here immunoSEQ multiplex PCR was the method, and the copy in TCRdb shows in-frame clones only, minus some. There are 95,000 to 130,000 clones in the sample; 90% occur only once, and approximately 1.9% lies in the top ten. Material for sequencing was peripheral blood. These receptors were obtained from a human donor with active COVID-19. The donor label of this sample is uncertain.

The chain joins TRBV28 to TRBJ2-7, with D perhaps TRBD2 (5 bases). V was pared by 2 bases and J by 0 bases, with 14 bases between. Germline V gene data show CDR1 as MDHEN and CDR2 as SYDVKM. This CDR3 contains 16 residues. The CDR3 DNA is TGTGCCAGCAGTTTAGCCAAGCGGAAATACTCCTACGAGCAGTACTTC. Protein sequence: CASSLAKRKYSYEQYF.

This chain joins TRBV2 and TRBJ1-2; D unresolved. The CDR3 is 14 residues long. Germline-derived CDR1 and CDR2 are SNHLY and FYNNEI. Trimming took 0 bases from V and 6 from J, leaving 11 bases between them. In nucleotides, the CDR3 is TGTGCCAGCAGTGAAGCGCGGGGAGGGAATGGCTACACCTTC. This codes for CASSEARGGNGYTF.

The chain has TRBV5-4 and TRBJ1-1; a weak D match, TRBD1 (6 bases). From germline, CDR1 is SGHNT and CDR2 YYREEE (reference sequence). V shed 4 bases and J shed 10 bases, with 26 bases lying between them. The CDR3 runs 16 residues. CDR3 in amino acids: CASSGRGGLLSGGAFF. The CDR3 region has the DNA TGTGCCAGCAGCGGGAGGGGGGGGCTGCTATCCGGTGGAGCTTTCTTT.

The table lists this clone with a count of one. The J gene is TRBJ1-2, the V gene TRBV6-4, with 7 bases fitting TRBD1. The CDR3 is 14 amino acids. The germline gives CDR1 MRHNA, CDR2 SNTAGT. Trimming at V came to 2 bases and at J to 8 bases, leaving 8 bases not matched to a gene. The CDR3 DNA reads as TGTGCCAGCAGTGACAATCCCCGGGACAGCGGCTACACCTTC. It encodes CASSDNPRDSGYTF.

The J gene is TRBJ2-7, the V gene TRBV6-2 or TRBV6-3, with 12 nucleotides matching TRBD1. CDR1 is MNHEY, CDR2 SVGEGT, per germline. The CDR3 totals 15 residues. V trimming: 4 bases; J trimming: 6 bases; junction bases outside the gene matches: 7. The chain's CDR3 is CASSSLGTGGSEQYF. CDR3 nucleotides: TGTGCCAGCAGTTCACTGGGGACAGGGGGCTCCGAGCAGTACTTC.

This chain links TRBV5-1 with TRBJ1-2, with D possibly TRBD1 on 5 matching bases. V gave up 3 bases and J gave up 8 bases, with 14 bases separating them. The length of the CDR3 is 13 residues. The V gene's germline CDR1 is SGHRS and CDR2 YFSETQ. The CDR3 bases are TGCGCCAGCAGCTCGACAGCCGTTCAGGGCTACACCTTC. It encodes CASSSTAVQGYTF.

The rearrangement uses TRBV3-1 (or the pseudogene TRBV3-2) and TRBJ1-2; 7 bases fit TRBD1. Losses at the gene ends were 3 bases for V and 6 bases for J; bases not matched to a gene: 7. CDR1 and CDR2 from the germline V gene are LGHDT and YNNKEL (reference sequence). The CDR3 runs to 14 residues. CDR3 region: CASSQPWGQNGYTF. The CDR3 DNA is TGTGCCAGCAGCCAGCCATGGGGACAGAATGGCTACACCTTC.

J is TRBJ2-7 and V is TRBV19; D perhaps matches TRBD1 (5 bases). The CDR3 runs 15 residues. Germline V gene data show CDR1 as LNHDA and CDR2 as SQIVND (reference sequence). V was cut by 3 bases and J by 0 bases, with 12 bases left in between. The CDR3 DNA sequence: TGTGCCAGTAGTATCAACCCTGACAGCTCCTACGAGCAGTACTTC. Its protein is CASSINPDSSYEQYF.

This sequence joins TRBV7-2 and TRBJ1-3; D gene unclear. The CDR3 loop spans 14 amino acids. The ends were cut back, 1 base at V and 0 bases at J, with 4 bases in the middle. Germline V gives CDR1 SGHTA, CDR2 FQGNSA. The CDR3 DNA reads as TGTGCCAGCAGCTTAGAGCACTCTGGAAACACCATATATTTT. Its translation: CASSLEHSGNTIYF.

This clone was seen only once. The CDR3 reads CASSSTRDRGTYEQYF. The CDR3 DNA follows: TGTGCCAGCAGCTCGACCCGGGACAGGGGAACCTACGAGCAGTACTTC. This chain links TRBV11-2 with TRBJ2-7; 10 nucleotides align to TRBD1. V lost 4 bases and J lost 2; bases outside the gene matches: 8. CDR3 size: 16 residues. The germline CDR1 and CDR2 sequences are SGHAT and FQNNGV.

The genes are TRBV9 and TRBJ2-3, with D uncertain. The CDR3 is 12 amino acids. V lost 0 bases to trimming and J lost 6 bases, with 5 bases between them. From germline, CDR1 is SGDLS and CDR2 YYNGEE. The CDR3 DNA follows: TGTGCCAGCAGCGTAGATCTCGATACGCAGTATTTT. Its protein product is CASSVDLDTQYF.

The rearrangement links TRBV10-2 to TRBJ1-1; unclear D gene. The V end was cut by 7 bases, the J end by 11 bases, with 14 bases between. This CDR3 comprises 11 residues. Germline values: CDR1 WSHSY, CDR2 SAAADI. CDR3 in amino acids: CASTLDKLAFF. The CDR3, as DNA: TGCGCCAGCACCTTAGATAAGTTGGCTTTCTTT.

The chain carries TRBV7-9 and TRBJ1-1, with unresolved D. The CDR3 sequence is 14 residues long. Trimming stripped 5 bases from V and 3 bases from J, with 13 bases between. Germline assignment: CDR1 SEHNR and CDR2 FQNEAQ (reference sequence). The CDR3 DNA is TGTGCCAGCAGCGCCCCCGGGAGGGACACTGAAGCTTTCTTT. It encodes CASSAPGRDTEAFF. The complete variable domain, with remaining parts taken from reference TRBV7-9 and TRBJ1-1, reads DTGVSQNPRHKITKRGQNVTFRCDPISEHNRLYWYRQTLGQGPEFLTYFQNEAQLEKSRLLSDRFSAERPKGSFSTLEIQRTEQGDSAMYLCASSAPGRDTEAFFGQGTRLTVV.

The V gene is TRBV28, the J gene TRBJ2-1; weak D call: TRBD1 (6 bases). Germline V CDR1 and CDR2: MDHEN, SYDVKM. Trimming took off 8 bases at V and 2 bases at J, with 10 bases between the two ends. The length of the CDR3 is 13 residues. Written as DNA, the CDR3 is TGTGCCAGCTTGAGGACAGCCTACAATGAGCAGTTCTTC. It encodes CASLRTAYNEQFF.

This clone has only one observation. CDR3 residues: CASSHPGTGEKLFF. Here the CDR3 DNA reads TGCGCCAGCAGCCATCCCGGGACAGGGGAAAAACTGTTTTTT. This chain links TRBV4-3 with TRBJ1-4; the match to TRBD1 covers 9 bases. CDR3 length: 14 amino acids. V gave up 3 bases and J gave up 8 bases; unmatched junction bases: 4. In germline, CDR1 is LGHNA, CDR2 YSLEER.

This chain uses TRBV7-9 with TRBJ1-4; 7 bases agree with TRBD1. V lost 5 bases, J lost 5 bases, and 11 bases stayed unmatched. This CDR3 is 16 amino acids long. Germline-derived CDR1 and CDR2 are SEHNR and FQNEAQ (reference sequence). The CDR3, as DNA: TGTGCCAGCAGCACATCTTTCCGGACAGGCAATGAAAAACTGTTTTTT. Protein sequence: CASSTSFRTGNEKLFF.

The genes are TRBV9 and TRBJ1-1, with D possibly matching TRBD1 (5 bases). Germline V gene sequence: CDR1 SGDLS, CDR2 YYNGEE. The CDR3 covers 18 residues. V was cut by 0 bases and J by 0 bases, with 18 bases left in between. CDR3 in amino acids: CASSVATEGSRMNTEAFF. CDR3 in DNA: TGTGCCAGCAGCGTAGCTACGGAGGGGTCTAGAATGAACACTGAAGCTTTCTTT.